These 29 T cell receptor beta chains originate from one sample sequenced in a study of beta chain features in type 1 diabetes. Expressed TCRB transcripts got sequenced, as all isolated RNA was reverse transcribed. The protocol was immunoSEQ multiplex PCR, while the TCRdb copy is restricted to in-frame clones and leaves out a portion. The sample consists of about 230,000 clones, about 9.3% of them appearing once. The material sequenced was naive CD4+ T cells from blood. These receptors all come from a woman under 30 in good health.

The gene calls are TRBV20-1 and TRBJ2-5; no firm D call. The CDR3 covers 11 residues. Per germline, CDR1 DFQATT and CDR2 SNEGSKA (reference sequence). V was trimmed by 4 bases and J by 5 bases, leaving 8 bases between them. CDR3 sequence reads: CSAMFLETQYF. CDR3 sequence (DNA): TGCAGTGCTATGTTCTTGGAGACCCAGTACTTC.

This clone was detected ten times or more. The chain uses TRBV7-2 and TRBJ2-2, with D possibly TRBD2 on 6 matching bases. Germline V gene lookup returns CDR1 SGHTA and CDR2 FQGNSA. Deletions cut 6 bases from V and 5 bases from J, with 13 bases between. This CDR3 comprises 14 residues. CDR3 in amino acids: CASSSGVWTGELFF. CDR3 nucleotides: TGTGCCAGCAGTTCGGGGGTATGGACCGGGGAGCTGTTTTTT.

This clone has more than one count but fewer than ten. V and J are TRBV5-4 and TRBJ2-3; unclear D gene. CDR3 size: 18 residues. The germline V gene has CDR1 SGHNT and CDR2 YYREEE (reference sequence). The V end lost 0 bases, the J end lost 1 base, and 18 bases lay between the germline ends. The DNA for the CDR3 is TGTGCCAGCAGCTTGGGTGCTTCCGGTCTTCCCGGCACAGATACGCAGTATTTT. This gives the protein CASSLGASGLPGTDTQYF.

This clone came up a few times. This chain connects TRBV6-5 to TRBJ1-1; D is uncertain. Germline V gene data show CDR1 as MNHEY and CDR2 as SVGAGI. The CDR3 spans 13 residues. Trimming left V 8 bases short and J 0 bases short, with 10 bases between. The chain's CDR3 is CASVKTVNTEAFF. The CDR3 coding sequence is TGTGCCAGCGTTAAAACAGTGAACACTGAAGCTTTCTTT.

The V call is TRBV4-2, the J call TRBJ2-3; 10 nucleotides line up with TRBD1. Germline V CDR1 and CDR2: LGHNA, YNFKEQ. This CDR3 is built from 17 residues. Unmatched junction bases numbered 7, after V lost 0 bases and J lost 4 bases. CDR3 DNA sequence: TGTGCCAGCAGCCAAGATCGATCGGGACAGGGGCCAGATACGCAGTATTTT. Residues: CASSQDRSGQGPDTQYF.

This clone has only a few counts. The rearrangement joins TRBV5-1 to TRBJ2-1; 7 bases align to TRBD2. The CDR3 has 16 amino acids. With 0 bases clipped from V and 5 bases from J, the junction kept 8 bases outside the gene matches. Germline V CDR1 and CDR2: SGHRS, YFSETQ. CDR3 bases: TGCGCCAGCAGCTTGGCGCCTAGCGGTCTTGACAATGAGCAGTTCTTC. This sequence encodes CASSLAPSGLDNEQFF.

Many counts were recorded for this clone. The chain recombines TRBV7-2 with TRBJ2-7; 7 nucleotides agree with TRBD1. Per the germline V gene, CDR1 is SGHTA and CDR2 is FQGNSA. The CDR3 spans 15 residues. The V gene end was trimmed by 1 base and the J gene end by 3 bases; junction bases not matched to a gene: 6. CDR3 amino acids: CASSLEGALDYEQYF. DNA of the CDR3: TGTGCCAGCAGCTTAGAGGGGGCACTAGACTACGAGCAGTACTTC.

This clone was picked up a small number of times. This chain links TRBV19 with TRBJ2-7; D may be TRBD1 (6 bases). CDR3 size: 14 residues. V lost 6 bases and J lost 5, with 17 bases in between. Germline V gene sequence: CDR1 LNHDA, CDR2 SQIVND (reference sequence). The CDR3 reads CASRGQMGFHEQYF. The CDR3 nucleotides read TGTGCCAGTAGGGGACAAATGGGGTTCCACGAGCAGTACTTC.

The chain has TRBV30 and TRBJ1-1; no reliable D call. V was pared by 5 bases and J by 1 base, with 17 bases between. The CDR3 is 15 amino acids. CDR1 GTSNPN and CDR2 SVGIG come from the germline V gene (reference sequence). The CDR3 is CAWGPRGLSNTEAFF. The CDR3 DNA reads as TGTGCCTGGGGCCCTCGTGGACTTTCGAACACTGAAGCTTTCTTT.

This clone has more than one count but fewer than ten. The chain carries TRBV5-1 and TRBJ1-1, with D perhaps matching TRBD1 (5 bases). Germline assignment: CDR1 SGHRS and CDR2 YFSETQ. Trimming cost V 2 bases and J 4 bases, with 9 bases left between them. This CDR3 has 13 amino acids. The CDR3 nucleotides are TGCGCCAGCAGCTTAAGGGGCGGCACTGAAGCTTTCTTT. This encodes CASSLRGGTEAFF.

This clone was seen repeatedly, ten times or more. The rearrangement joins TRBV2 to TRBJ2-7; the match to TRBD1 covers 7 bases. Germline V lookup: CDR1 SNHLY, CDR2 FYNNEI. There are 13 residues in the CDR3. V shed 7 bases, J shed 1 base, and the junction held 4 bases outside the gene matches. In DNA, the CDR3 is TGTGCCAGCATGGACAGGCGTTCCTACGAGCAGTACTTC. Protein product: CASMDRRSYEQYF. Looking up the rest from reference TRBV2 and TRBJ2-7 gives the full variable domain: EPEVTQTPSHQVTQMGQEVILRCVPISNHLYFYWYRQILGQKVEFLVSFYNNEISEKSEIFDDQFSVERPDGSNFTLKIRSTKLEDSAMYFCASMDRRSYEQYFGPGTRLTVT.

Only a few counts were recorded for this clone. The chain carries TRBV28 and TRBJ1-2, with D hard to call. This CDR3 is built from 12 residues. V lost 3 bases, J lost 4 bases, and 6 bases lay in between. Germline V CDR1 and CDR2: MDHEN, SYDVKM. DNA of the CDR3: TGTGCCAGCAGTTTTCGCAGCTATGGCTACACCTTC. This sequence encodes CASSFRSYGYTF.

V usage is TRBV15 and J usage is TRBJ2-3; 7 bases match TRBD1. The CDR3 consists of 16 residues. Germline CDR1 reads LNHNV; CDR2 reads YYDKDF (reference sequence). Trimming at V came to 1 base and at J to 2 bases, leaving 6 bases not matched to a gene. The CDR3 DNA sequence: TGTGCCACCAGCAGAGGTCCAGGGGGATCCACAGATACGCAGTATTTT. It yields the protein CATSRGPGGSTDTQYF.

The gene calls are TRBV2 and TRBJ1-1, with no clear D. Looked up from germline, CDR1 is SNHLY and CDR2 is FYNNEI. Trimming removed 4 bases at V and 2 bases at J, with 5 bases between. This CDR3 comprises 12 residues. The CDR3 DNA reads TGTGCCAGCAGTGGAGATAACACTGAAGCTTTCTTT. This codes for CASSGDNTEAFF.

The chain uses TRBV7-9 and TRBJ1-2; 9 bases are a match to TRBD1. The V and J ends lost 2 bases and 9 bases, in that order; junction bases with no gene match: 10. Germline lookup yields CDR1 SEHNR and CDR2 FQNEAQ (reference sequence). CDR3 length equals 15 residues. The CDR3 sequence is CASSLSPTGGSSYTF. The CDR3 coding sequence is TGTGCCAGCAGCTTAAGTCCGACAGGGGGGTCCAGCTACACCTTC.

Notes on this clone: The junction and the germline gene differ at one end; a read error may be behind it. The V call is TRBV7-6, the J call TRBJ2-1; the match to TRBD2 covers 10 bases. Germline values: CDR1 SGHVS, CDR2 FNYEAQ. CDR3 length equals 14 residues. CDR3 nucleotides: TGTGCCAGCAGCTTAGCGCCCCAGCGGGGGGGAGTTCTCTTC. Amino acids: CASSLAPQRGGVLF.

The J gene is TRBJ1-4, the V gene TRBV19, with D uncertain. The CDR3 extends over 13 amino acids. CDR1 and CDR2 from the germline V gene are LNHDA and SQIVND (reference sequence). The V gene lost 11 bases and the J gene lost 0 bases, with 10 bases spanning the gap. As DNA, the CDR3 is TGTGCCGGCGGGGATACAACTAATGAAAAACTGTTTTTT. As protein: CAGGDTTNEKLFF.

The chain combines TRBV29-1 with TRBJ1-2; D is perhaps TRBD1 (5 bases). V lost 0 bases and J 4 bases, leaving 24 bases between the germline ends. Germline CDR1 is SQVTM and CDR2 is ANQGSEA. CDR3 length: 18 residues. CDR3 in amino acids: CSVEDALYRRGGTYGYTF. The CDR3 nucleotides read TGCAGCGTTGAAGATGCCCTATACCGGCGTGGGGGGACCTATGGCTACACCTTC.

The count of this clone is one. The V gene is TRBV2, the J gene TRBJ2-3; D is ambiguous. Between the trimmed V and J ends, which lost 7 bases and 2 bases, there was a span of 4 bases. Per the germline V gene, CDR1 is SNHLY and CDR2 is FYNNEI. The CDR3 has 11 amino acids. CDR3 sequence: CASTVTDTQYF. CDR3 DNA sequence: TGTGCCAGCACGGTCACAGATACGCAGTATTTT.

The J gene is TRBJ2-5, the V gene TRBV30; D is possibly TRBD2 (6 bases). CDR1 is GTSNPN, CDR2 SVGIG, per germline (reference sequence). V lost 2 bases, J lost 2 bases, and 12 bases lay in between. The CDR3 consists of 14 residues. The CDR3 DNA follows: TGTGCCTGGAGTCCGGGACTTGTTCAAGAGACCCAGTACTTC. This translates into CAWSPGLVQETQYF.

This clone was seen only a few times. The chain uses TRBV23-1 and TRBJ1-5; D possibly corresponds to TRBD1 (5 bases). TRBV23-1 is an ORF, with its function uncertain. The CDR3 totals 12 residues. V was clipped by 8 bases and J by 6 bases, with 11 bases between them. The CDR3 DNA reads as TGCGCCAGCGGGCAGGGAATTCAGCCCCAGCATTTT. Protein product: CASGQGIQPQHF.

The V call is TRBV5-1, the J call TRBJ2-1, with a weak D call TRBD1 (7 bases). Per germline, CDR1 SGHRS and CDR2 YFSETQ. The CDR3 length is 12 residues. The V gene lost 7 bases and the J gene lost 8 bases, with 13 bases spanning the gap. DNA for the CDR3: TGCGCCAGCCGACAGGGAGGAGATGAGCAGTTCTTC. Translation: CASRQGGDEQFF.

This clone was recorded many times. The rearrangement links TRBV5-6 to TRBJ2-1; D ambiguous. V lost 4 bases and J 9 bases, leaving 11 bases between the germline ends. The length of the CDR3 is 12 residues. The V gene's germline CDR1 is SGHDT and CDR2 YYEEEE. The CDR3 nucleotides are TGTGCCAGCAGCCCGAGCCAGGCTGAGCAGTTCTTC. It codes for CASSPSQAEQFF. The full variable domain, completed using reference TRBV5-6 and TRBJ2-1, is DAGVTQSPTHLIKTRGQQVTLRCSPKSGHDTVSWYQQALGQGPQFIFQYYEEEERQRGNFPDRFSGHQFPNYSSELNVNALLLGDSALYLCASSPSQAEQFFGPGTRLTVL.

CDR3 bases: TGTGCCAGCCGGGACATTATGAACACTGAAGCTTTCTTT. It encodes CASRDIMNTEAFF. The chain joins TRBV21-1 to TRBJ1-1; no DNA check was done on the table's D call, TRBD1. TRBV21-1 is designated a pseudogene. The CDR3 contains 13 residues.

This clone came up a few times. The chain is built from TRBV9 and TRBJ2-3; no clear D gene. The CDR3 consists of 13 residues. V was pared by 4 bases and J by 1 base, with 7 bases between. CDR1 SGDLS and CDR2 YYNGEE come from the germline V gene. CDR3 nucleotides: TGTGCCAGCAGCATCCAGGGCACAGATACGCAGTATTTT. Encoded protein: CASSIQGTDTQYF.

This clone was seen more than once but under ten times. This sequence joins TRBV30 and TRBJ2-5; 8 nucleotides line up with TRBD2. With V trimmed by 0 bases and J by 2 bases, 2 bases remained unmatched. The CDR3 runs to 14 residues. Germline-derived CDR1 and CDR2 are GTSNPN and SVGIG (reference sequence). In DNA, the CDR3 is TGTGCCTGGAGTGTACGACTAGCGCAAGAGACCCAGTACTTC. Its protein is CAWSVRLAQETQYF.

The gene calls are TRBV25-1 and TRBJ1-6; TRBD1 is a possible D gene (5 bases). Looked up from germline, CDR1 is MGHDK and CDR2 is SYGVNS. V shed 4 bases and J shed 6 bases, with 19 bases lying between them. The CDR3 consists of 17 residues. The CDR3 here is CASSASGGRTANSPLHF. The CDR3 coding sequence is TGTGCCAGCAGTGCATCCGGGGGGAGAACTGCTAATTCACCCCTCCACTTT.

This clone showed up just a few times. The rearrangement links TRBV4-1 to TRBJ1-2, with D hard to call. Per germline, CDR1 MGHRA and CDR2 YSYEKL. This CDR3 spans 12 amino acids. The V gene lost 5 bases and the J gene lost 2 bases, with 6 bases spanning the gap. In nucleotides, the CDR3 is TGCGCCAGCAGCGGCGGGAACTATGGCTACACCTTC. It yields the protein CASSGGNYGYTF.

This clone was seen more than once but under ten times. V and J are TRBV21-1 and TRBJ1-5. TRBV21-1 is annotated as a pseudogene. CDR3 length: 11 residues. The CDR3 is CASSRGGTQHF. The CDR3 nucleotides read TGTGCCAGCAGCAGAGGCGGTACCCAGCATTTT.